Each of the 32 T cell receptor beta chains below was sequenced from the same sample in a study of blood T cells in healthy people across ages. A second PCR of 7 to 11 cycles used a sample-barcoded 5' primer and a J-beta primer mix. Using its own MiXCR run on the 5' RACE reads, TCRdb lists one record per CDR3 protein. The data contain about 1.6 million distinct CDR3 sequences, about 31% of them singletons. The source material was blood. The receptors come from a woman in her twenties or thirties in good health.

A remark on this clonotype: A read error may account for a junction end that differs from germline. The CDR3 DNA follows: TGTGTCAGCAGTGCGACAGTTCAGGTTGACACTGAAGCTTTCTTT. Residues: CVSSATVQVDTEAFF. The rearrangement links TRBV6-1 to TRBJ1-1; D possibly corresponds to TRBD1 (5 bases). The CDR3 consists of 15 residues. Germline V gives CDR1 MNHNS, CDR2 SASEGT.

The chain recombines TRBV7-6 with TRBJ1-1; tentatively, D is TRBD1 (5 bases). Trimming pared 1 base from V and 11 bases from J, leaving 11 bases between. The CDR3 sequence is 12 residues long. Per germline, CDR1 SGHVS and CDR2 FNYEAQ. DNA for the CDR3: TGTGCCAGCAGCTTAGGTAGGGGAACGGCTTTCTTT. It encodes CASSLGRGTAFF. The variable domain in full, with the rest retrieved from reference TRBV7-6 and TRBJ1-1, is GAGVSQSPRYKVTKRGQDVALRCDPISGHVSLYWYRQALGQGPEFLTYFNYEAQQDKSGLPNDRFSAERPEGSISTLTIQRTEQRDSAMYRCASSLGRGTAFFGQGTRLTVV.

V and J are TRBV7-8 and TRBJ2-1; no clear D. Germline V lookup: CDR1 SGHVS, CDR2 FQNEAQ. The CDR3 extends over 13 amino acids. The V and J ends lost 7 bases and 4 bases respectively, with 11 bases between them. CDR3 amino acids: CASTDKKYNEQFF. Here the CDR3 DNA reads TGTGCCAGCACAGACAAGAAATACAATGAGCAGTTCTTC.

The V call is TRBV7-2, the J call TRBJ1-2; D possibly corresponds to TRBD1 (5 bases). V was clipped by 1 base and J by 4 bases, with 10 bases between them. Germline assignment: CDR1 SGHTA and CDR2 FQGNSA. There are 14 residues in the CDR3. The chain's CDR3 is CASSLEQDFYGYTF. CDR3 DNA sequence: TGTGCCAGCAGCTTAGAACAGGACTTCTATGGCTACACCTTC.

J is TRBJ2-4 and V is TRBV12-3 or TRBV12-4; either TRBD1 or TRBD2 may supply D (6 bases each). The DNA end lines up better with TRBJ2-7; the J call may be wrong. The CDR3 runs 17 residues. The CDR3 sequence is CASSWGGQRALDSEQYF. CDR3 DNA sequence: TGTGCCAGCAGTTGGGGAGGACAGAGGGCCCTAGACAGCGAGCAGTACTTC.

The rearrangement joins TRBV4-1 to TRBJ2-7; D unresolved. This CDR3 has 16 amino acids. Germline CDR1 reads MGHRA; CDR2 reads YSYEKL. Trimming removed 4 bases at V and 2 bases at J, with 18 bases between. In DNA form, the CDR3 reads TGCGCCAGCAGCCCTATAGGAATGGGGTTGGCCTACGAGCAGTACTTC. Translated, it gives CASSPIGMGLAYEQYF.

This clonotype was counted at least ten times. The chain has TRBV29-1 and TRBJ2-5; 12 bases map to TRBD2. The J segment lost 5 bases and the V segment lost 8 bases, leaving 9 bases of the junction unmatched. The CDR3 spans 14 residues. The germline V gene encodes CDR1 SQVTM and CDR2 ANQGSEA. CDR3 DNA sequence: TGCAGCCTACGGACTAGCGGGGCTGGGGAGACCCAGTACTTC. It encodes CSLRTSGAGETQYF.

The table lists this clonotype with a few counts. The chain carries TRBV5-5 and TRBJ2-3; TRBD2 agrees at 11 bases. The CDR3 covers 18 residues. J lost 0 bases, V lost 5 bases, and 11 bases had no gene match. Germline lookup yields CDR1 SGHKS and CDR2 YYEKEE (reference sequence). CDR3 loop: CASRAPTTSGGSTDTQYF. CDR3 nucleotide sequence: TGTGCCAGCAGAGCCCCAACTACTAGCGGGGGAAGCACAGATACGCAGTATTTT.

This clonotype was seen a few times. This chain links TRBV20-1 with TRBJ1-2, with a possible D match to TRBD1 (6 bases). The CDR3 is 15 residues long. V gave up 3 bases and J gave up 0 bases, with 14 bases separating them. CDR1 and CDR2 from the germline V gene are DFQATT and SNEGSKA (reference sequence). The CDR3 DNA is TGCAGTGCTAGCGACCGGACAGCTCCTAACTATGGCTACACCTTC. Amino acids: CSASDRTAPNYGYTF.

The V and J genes are TRBV7-2 and TRBJ2-2; D is unresolved. V was trimmed by 1 base and J by 1 base, leaving 4 bases between them. Germline loops: CDR1 SGHTA, CDR2 FQGNSA. The CDR3 has 14 amino acids. The CDR3: CASSLGKNTGELFF. The CDR3 nucleotides are TGTGCCAGCAGCTTAGGGAAGAACACCGGGGAGCTGTTTTTT.

The chain couples TRBV4-1 to TRBJ1-1; D gene uncertain. Germline V CDR1 and CDR2: MGHRA, YSYEKL. The CDR3 totals 13 residues. Trimming stripped 4 bases from V and 10 bases from J, with 16 bases between. CDR3: CASSPFGREAAFF. In DNA form, the CDR3 reads TGCGCCAGCAGCCCATTTGGGAGGGAGGCAGCTTTCTTT.

J is TRBJ1-6 and V is TRBV12-3 or TRBV12-4, with TRBD1 matching over 10 bases. V shed 5 bases, J shed 7 bases, and the junction held 5 bases outside the gene matches. The CDR3 runs to 15 residues. CDR3 sequence reads: CASSDRGRGNSPLHF. CDR3 nucleotides: TGTGCCAGCAGTGACAGGGGGCGAGGGAATTCACCCCTCCACTTT.

This clonotype was counted at least ten times. Just one base apart from a much larger clone, this may be a read error. The chain uses TRBV12-3 or TRBV12-4 and TRBJ2-6; D gene uncertain. Trimming shortened V by 7 bases and J by 0 bases, and 7 bases separated the two germline ends. The CDR3 is 14 amino acids. CDR3 residues: CASIGNSGANVLTF. CDR3 bases: TGTGCCAGCATTGGGAACTCTGGGGCCAACGTCCTGACTTTC.

The chain combines TRBV6-1 with TRBJ2-1; a weak D match, TRBD2 (6 bases). With 3 bases removed from V and 3 bases from J, the gap between germline ends came to 15 bases. Germline V gene sequence: CDR1 MNHNS, CDR2 SASEGT. The CDR3 covers 16 residues. The CDR3 DNA is TGTGCCAGCAGTGACAGGCCTAGCGCATACTACAATGAGCAGTTCTTC. Its protein is CASSDRPSAYYNEQFF.

The sample holds a few counts of this clonotype. The chain links TRBV5-1 to TRBJ1-2; unclear D gene. The CDR3 contains 14 residues. Per the germline V gene, CDR1 is SGHRS and CDR2 is YFSETQ. The V end was cut by 1 base, the J end by 0 bases, with 7 bases between. The CDR3 reads CASSLTTANYGYTF. DNA of the CDR3: TGCGCCAGCAGCTTGACGACCGCTAACTATGGCTACACCTTC.

This clonotype was counted a few times. The V call is TRBV6-5, the J call TRBJ2-1; TRBD1 agrees at 8 bases. J gave up 9 bases and V 2 bases, and 3 bases lay outside the gene matches. This CDR3 region has 13 residues. Per the germline V gene, CDR1 is MNHEY and CDR2 is SVGAGI. Here the CDR3 reads CASSYRQGFEQFF. The DNA for the CDR3 is TGTGCCAGCAGTTACCGACAGGGGTTTGAGCAGTTCTTC.

This clonotype was seen more than once but under ten times. The chain links TRBV7-9 to TRBJ1-1; D possibly corresponds to TRBD1 (6 bases). CDR3 length equals 16 residues. Germline assignment: CDR1 SEHNR and CDR2 FQNEAQ (reference sequence). V shed 5 bases and J shed 0 bases, with 16 bases lying between them. The CDR3 sequence is CASSAKLGTLNTEAFF. CDR3 sequence (DNA): TGTGCCAGCAGCGCGAAACTCGGGACACTGAACACTGAAGCTTTCTTT.

This clonotype turned up a few times. This chain connects TRBV3-1 to TRBJ2-3, with unresolved D. V was trimmed by 4 bases and J by 0 bases, leaving 14 bases between them. The CDR3 contains 16 residues. Germline V CDR1 and CDR2: LGHDT, YNNKEL (reference sequence). The CDR3 spells CASSRLSTSSTDTQYF. CDR3 bases: TGTGCCAGCAGCCGCCTCTCGACTTCAAGCACAGATACGCAGTATTTT.

This chain uses TRBV9 with TRBJ2-5, with D possibly being TRBD2 (5 bases). The CDR3 runs 14 residues. Germline assignment: CDR1 SGDLS and CDR2 YYNGEE. V lost 3 bases, J lost 9 bases, and 18 bases lay in between. CDR3 sequence (DNA): TGTGCCAGCAGCGAGTGGGGTGGAGGCCCGGCCCAGTACTTC. It codes for CASSEWGGGPAQYF.

This clonotype showed up just once. The chain has TRBV4-1 and TRBJ1-4; the D is unclear. V was shortened by 3 bases and J by 0 bases, with 11 bases between the two germline ends. From germline, CDR1 is MGHRA and CDR2 YSYEKL. The CDR3 is 16 residues long. The CDR3, as DNA: TGCGCCAGCAGCCACGTAACAGCTTCAACTAATGAAAAACTGTTTTTT. Residues: CASSHVTASTNEKLFF.

This clonotype was seen only a few times. This chain connects TRBV20-1 to TRBJ1-1; tentative D call: TRBD1 (5 bases). V lost 3 bases and J 1 base, leaving 12 bases between the germline ends. The germline V gene has CDR1 DFQATT and CDR2 SNEGSKA (reference sequence). The CDR3 loop spans 14 amino acids. The CDR3 protein is CSARSGGKNTEAFF. CDR3 coding DNA: TGCAGTGCTAGGTCCGGGGGGAAGAACACTGAAGCTTTCTTT.

The chain has TRBV10-3 and TRBJ1-1, with D possibly being TRBD1 (6 bases). CDR1 and CDR2 from the germline V gene are ENHRY and SYGVKD. This CDR3 region has 15 residues. V was shortened by 6 bases and J by 4 bases, with 18 bases between the two germline ends. The CDR3 DNA is TGTGCCATCAGAGGGGGGGGCGCTTCCTCCACTGAAGCTTTCTTT. This gives the protein CAIRGGGASSTEAFF.

The chain couples TRBV3-1 to TRBJ2-5; TRBD1 matches at 10 bases. This CDR3 spans 18 amino acids. The V and J ends lost 0 bases and 3 bases, in that order; junction bases with no gene match: 10. Germline lookup yields CDR1 LGHDT and CDR2 YNNKEL (reference sequence). CDR3 sequence reads: CASSQDLATGGQEETQYF. As DNA, the CDR3 is TGTGCCAGCAGCCAAGATCTGGCGACAGGGGGCCAGGAAGAGACCCAGTACTTC.

The chain carries TRBV7-2 and TRBJ1-5; D is perhaps TRBD1 (5 bases). Trimming took off 5 bases at V and 5 bases at J, with 19 bases between the two ends. Germline V gives CDR1 SGHTA, CDR2 FQGNSA. The CDR3 sequence is 16 residues long. The CDR3 nucleotides read TGTGCCAGCAGCCAGTGGAGCGGCAGCAGGGATCAGCCCCAGCATTTT. Protein product: CASSQWSGSRDQPQHF.

This clonotype was detected ten times or more. J is TRBJ2-1 and V is TRBV29-1; no clear D gene. V was trimmed by 1 base and J by 8 bases, leaving 12 bases between them. This CDR3 comprises 13 residues. CDR1 SQVTM and CDR2 ANQGSEA come from the germline V gene. The CDR3 DNA is TGCAGCGTTGAAGCCCCTAGTTCTGATGAGCAGTTCTTC. This translates into CSVEAPSSDEQFF.

The chain combines TRBV29-1 with TRBJ1-1, with D perhaps matching TRBD1 (5 bases). The CDR3 is 13 residues long. Trimming took 4 bases from V and 6 from J, leaving 15 bases between them. CDR1 is SQVTM and CDR2 is ANQGSEA in the germline V gene. The CDR3 nucleotides are TGCAGCGTTGGGGGCCTCCGGTCTGCTGAAGCTTTCTTT. It encodes CSVGGLRSAEAFF.

On this clonotype itself: It is likely a read error, because the conserved phenylalanine at the end of the CDR3 is missing. This rearrangement joins TRBV30 to TRBJ1-1; D remains ambiguous. The germline gives CDR1 GTSNPN, CDR2 SVGIG (reference sequence). Trimming took off 0 bases at V and 2 bases at J, with 7 bases between the two ends. The CDR3 runs 13 residues. The CDR3 nucleotides read TGTGCCTGGAGTGTCTTGAAAAACACTGAAGCTTTCTCT. Amino acids: CAWSVLKNTEAFS.

The chain recombines TRBV5-5 with TRBJ2-2; the D is unclear. Deletions cut 4 bases from V and 7 bases from J, with 8 bases between. The CDR3 is made up of 12 amino acids. CDR1 SGHKS and CDR2 YYEKEE come from the germline V gene (reference sequence). This CDR3 is CASSMTDGELFF. The CDR3 bases are TGTGCCAGCAGCATGACCGACGGGGAGCTGTTTTTT.

This clonotype was observed a single time. The rearrangement uses TRBV3-1 and TRBJ2-7; 9 nucleotides align to TRBD2. The J call may be mistaken, given a closer DNA end match to TRBJ2-5. Germline CDR1 and CDR2: LGHDT and YNNKEL (reference sequence). The CDR3 is 17 residues long. The CDR3 protein is CASSTGVSGRAPKTQYF. The CDR3 nucleotides read TGTGCCAGCAGCACCGGGGTTAGCGGGAGAGCTCCTAAGACCCAGTACTTC.

This clonotype was detected once. CDR3 loop: CASSYSGTVNSPLHF. The CDR3 coding sequence is TGCGCCAGCAGTTACTCCGGGACAGTTAATTCACCCCTCCACTTT. The V call is TRBV5-1, the J call TRBJ1-6, with TRBD1 identical over 7 bases. V lost 5 bases, J lost 6 bases, and 8 bases stayed unmatched. The CDR3 extends over 15 amino acids. Germline-derived CDR1 and CDR2 are SGHRS and YFSETQ. The entire variable domain, with the rest obtained from reference TRBV5-1 and TRBJ1-6, is as follows: KAGVTQTPRYLIKTRGQQVTLSCSPISGHRSVSWYQQTPGQGLQFLFEYFSETQRNKGNFPGRFSGRQFSNSRSEMNVSTLELGDSALYLCASSYSGTVNSPLHFGNGTRLTVT.

This clonotype occurred a few times. The chain employs TRBV28 and TRBJ2-3; D gene ambiguous. The germline V gene has CDR1 MDHEN and CDR2 SYDVKM. This CDR3 is 13 amino acids long. The ends were cut back, 7 bases at V and 3 bases at J, with 11 bases in the middle. In DNA, the CDR3 is TGTGCCAGCATCCAGACGGTGACAGATACGCAGTATTTT. Translation: CASIQTVTDTQYF.

The chain carries TRBV10-3 and TRBJ2-1; 8 bases line up with TRBD2. With V trimmed by 0 bases and J by 11 bases, 3 bases remained unmatched. Looked up from germline, CDR1 is ENHRY and CDR2 is SYGVKD. This CDR3 has 13 residues. The DNA for the CDR3 is TGTGCCATCAGTGAGTCAGGCGGGGGGAAGCAGTTCTTC. Amino acids: CAISESGGGKQFF.